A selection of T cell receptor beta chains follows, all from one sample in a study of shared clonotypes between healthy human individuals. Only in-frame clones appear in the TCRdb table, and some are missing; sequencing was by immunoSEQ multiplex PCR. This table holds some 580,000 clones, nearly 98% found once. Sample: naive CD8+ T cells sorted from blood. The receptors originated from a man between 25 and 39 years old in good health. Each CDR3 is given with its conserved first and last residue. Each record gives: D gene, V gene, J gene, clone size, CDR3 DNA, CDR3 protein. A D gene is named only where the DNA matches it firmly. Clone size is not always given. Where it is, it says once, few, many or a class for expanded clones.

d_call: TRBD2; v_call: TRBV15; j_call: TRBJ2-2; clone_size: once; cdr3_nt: TGTGCCACCAGCAGAGATTTGGTACGCGGGAGGTTGGACACCGGGGAGCTGTTTTTT; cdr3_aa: CATSRDLVRGRLDTGELFF
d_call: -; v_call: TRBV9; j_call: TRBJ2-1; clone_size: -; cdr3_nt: TGTGCCAGCAGCGTAGACGACTCCTACAATGAGCAGTTCTTC; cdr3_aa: CASSVDDSYNEQFF
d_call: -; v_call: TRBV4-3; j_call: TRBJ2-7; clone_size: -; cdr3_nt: TGCGCCAGCAGCCAAGATAGAGGAGCGGGCAGGAACTACGAGCAGTACTTC; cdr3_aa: CASSQDRGAGRNYEQYF
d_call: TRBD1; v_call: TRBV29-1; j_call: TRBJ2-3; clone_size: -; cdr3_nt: TGCAGCGTTGAGCACCCAGGGGGCCTCGCAGATACGCAGTATTTT; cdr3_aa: CSVEHPGGLADTQYF
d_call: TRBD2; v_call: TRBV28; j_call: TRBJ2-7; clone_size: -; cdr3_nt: TGTGCCAGCAGTTTGACTAGCGAGAACTACGAGCAGTACTTC; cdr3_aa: CASSLTSENYEQYF
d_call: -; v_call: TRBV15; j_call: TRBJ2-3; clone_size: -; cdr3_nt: TGTGCCACCAGCAGTAGACTGGGCAGCACAGATACGCAGTATTTT; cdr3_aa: CATSSRLGSTDTQYF
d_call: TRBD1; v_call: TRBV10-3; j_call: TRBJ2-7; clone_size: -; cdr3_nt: TGTGCCATCAGTCGGGACAGGTTTGACGAGCAGTACTTC; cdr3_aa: CAISRDRFDEQYF
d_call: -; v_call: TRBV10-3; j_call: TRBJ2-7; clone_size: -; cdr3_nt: TGTGCCATCACTATGGACAGGGAGGGCTCCTACGAGCAGTACTTC; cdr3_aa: CAITMDREGSYEQYF
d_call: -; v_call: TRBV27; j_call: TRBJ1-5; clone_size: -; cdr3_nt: TGTGCCAGCAGTTTAACGGCCGGGTCCCCCAATCAGCCCCAGCATTTT; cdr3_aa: CASSLTAGSPNQPQHF
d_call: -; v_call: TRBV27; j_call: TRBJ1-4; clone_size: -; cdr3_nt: TGTGCCAGCAGTCCCCGAGGGAGATCCGAAAAACTGTTTTTT; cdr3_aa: CASSPRGRSEKLFF
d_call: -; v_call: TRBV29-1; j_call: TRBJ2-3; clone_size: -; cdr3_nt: TGCAGCGCCCGACACCACGAGGCAGATACGCAGTATTTT; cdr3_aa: CSARHHEADTQYF
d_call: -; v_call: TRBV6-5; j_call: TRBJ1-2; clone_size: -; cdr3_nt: TGTGCCAGCAGTTCCATCGCTACCCGAGGAGGCTACACCTTC; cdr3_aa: CASSSIATRGGYTF
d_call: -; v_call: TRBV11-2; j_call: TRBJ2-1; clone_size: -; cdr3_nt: TGTGCCAGCAGCTTATATCCCGAGGCCGACATATACAATGAGCAGTTCTTC; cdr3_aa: CASSLYPEADIYNEQFF
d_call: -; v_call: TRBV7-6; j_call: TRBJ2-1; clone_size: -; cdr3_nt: TGTGCCAGCAGCGGATTGGGGGACGGGAATGAGCAGTTCTTC; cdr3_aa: CASSGLGDGNEQFF
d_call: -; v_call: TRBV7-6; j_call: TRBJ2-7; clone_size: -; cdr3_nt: TGTGCCAGCAGCACTAGAAATAGTTACGAGCAGTACTTC; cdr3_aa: CASSTRNSYEQYF
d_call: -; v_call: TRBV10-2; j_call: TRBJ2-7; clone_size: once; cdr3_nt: TGCGCCACCGAGGGTCCCGGTAGCTACGAGCAGTACTTC; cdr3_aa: CATEGPGSYEQYF
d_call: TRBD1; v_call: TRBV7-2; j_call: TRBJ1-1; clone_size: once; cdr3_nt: TGTGCCAGCAGCTTGGACAGGGGGCGTCGGACTGAAGCTTTCTTT; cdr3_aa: CASSLDRGRRTEAFF
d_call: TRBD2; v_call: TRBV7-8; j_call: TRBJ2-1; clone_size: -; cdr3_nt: TGTGCCAGCAGCTTAGTCCCAGCGGGATTACGCTACAATGAGCAGTTCTTC; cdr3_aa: CASSLVPAGLRYNEQFF
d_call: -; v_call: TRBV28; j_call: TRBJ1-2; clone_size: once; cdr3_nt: TGTGCCAGCAGTTACCCCGGTGATGGGGGGAAAGCTAACTATGGCTACACCTTC; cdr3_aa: CASSYPGDGGKANYGYTF
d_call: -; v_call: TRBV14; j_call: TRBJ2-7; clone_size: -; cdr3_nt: TGTGCCAGCAGCCAAGCCTCATTGGGTGATGAGCAGTACTTC; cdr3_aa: CASSQASLGDEQYF
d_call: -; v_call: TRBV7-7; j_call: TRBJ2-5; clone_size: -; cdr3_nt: TGTGCTAGCAGCCCACGACGGCAAGAGACCCAGTACTTC; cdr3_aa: CASSPRRQETQYF
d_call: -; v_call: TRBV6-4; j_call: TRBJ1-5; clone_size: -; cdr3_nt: TGTGCCAGCAGTGACTCGAAGGAGGTGGAGGGGCCCCAGCATTTT; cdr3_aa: CASSDSKEVEGPQHF
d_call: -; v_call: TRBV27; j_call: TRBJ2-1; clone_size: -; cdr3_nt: TGTGCCAGCAGTTTCGGCCTGAACCAGTTCTTC; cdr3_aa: CASSFGLNQFF
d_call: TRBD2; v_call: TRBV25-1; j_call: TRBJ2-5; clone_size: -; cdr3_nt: TGTGCCAGCAGTGGAAGCGGGAGGGCCGCGAAGACCCAGTACTTC; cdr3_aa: CASSGSGRAAKTQYF
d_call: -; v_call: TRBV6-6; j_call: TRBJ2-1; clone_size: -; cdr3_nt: TGTGCCAGCAGTTACTCCTTGACTGAATCCTACAATGAGCAGTTCTTC; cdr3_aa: CASSYSLTESYNEQFF
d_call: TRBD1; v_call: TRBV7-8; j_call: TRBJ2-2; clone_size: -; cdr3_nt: TGTGCCAGCAGCACCACACCGGGACAGGGAAACGGGGAGCTGTTTTTT; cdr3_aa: CASSTTPGQGNGELFF
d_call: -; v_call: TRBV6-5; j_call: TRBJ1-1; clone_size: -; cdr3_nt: TGTGCCAGCAGTCCACAGGTGAACACTGAAGCTTTCTTT; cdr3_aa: CASSPQVNTEAFF
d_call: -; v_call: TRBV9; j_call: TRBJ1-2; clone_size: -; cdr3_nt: TGTGCCAGCACCCCCTGGGATGACTATGGCTACACCTTC; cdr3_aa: CASTPWDDYGYTF
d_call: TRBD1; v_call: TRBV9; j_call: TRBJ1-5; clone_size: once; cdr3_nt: TGTGCCAGCAGCGTAGAGGGGACAGGGGGAGAGCCCCAGCATTTT; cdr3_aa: CASSVEGTGGEPQHF
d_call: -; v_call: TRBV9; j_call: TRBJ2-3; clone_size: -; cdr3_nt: TGTGCCAGCGGGGATTATCTCGGGAGCACAGATACGCAGTATTTT; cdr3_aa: CASGDYLGSTDTQYF
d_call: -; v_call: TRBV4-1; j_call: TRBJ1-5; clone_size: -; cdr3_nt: TGCGCCAGCAGCCAAGATTGGGGGCCCGGTCAGCCCCAGCATTTT; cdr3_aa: CASSQDWGPGQPQHF
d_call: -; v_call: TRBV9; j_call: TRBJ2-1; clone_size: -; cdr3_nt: TGTGCCAGCAGCGTAGATGGTTTAGGGACTGGGACTGCTGAGCAGTTCTTC; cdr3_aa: CASSVDGLGTGTAEQFF
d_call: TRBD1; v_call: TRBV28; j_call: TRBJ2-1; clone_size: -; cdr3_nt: TGTGCCACTTCGGACAGGATCCTCTACAATGAGCAGTTCTTC; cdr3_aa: CATSDRILYNEQFF
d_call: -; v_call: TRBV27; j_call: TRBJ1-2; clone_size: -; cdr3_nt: TGTGCCAGCAGTTTACGAAAGTCGTATGGCTACACCTTC; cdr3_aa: CASSLRKSYGYTF
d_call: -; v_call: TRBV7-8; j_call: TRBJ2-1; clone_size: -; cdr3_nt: TGTGCCAGCAGCTTAGCTAGACTAAACAATGAGCAGTTCTTC; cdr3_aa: CASSLARLNNEQFF
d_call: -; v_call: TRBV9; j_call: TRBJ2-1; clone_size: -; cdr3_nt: TGTGCCAGCAGCGGATCTAGTCGAGAGCAGTTCTTC; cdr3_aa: CASSGSSREQFF
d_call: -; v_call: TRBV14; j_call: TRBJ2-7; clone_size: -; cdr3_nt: TGTGCCAGCAGCCAAGATTCTAAAGAGCAGTACTTC; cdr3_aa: CASSQDSKEQYF
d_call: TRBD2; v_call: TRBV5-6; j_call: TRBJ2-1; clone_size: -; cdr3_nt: TGTGCCAGCAGCCCTTTAACGGGAGGGCCCAATGAGCAGTTCTTC; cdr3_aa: CASSPLTGGPNEQFF
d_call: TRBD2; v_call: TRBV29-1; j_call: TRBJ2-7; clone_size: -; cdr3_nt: TGCAGCGTTGAGAGCGGGAAGTCCTACGAGCAGTACTTC; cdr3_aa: CSVESGKSYEQYF
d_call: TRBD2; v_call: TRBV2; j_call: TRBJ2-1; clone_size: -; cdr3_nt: TGTGCCAGCAGTGATTTCCCTAGCGGTTACAATGAGCAGTTCTTC; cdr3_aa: CASSDFPSGYNEQFF
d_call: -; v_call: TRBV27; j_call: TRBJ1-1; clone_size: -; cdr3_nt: TGTGCCAGCAGTACAGGTCGGTCTCGGCTAAACACTGAAGCTTTCTTT; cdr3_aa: CASSTGRSRLNTEAFF
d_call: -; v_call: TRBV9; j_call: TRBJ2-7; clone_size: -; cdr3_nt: TGTGCCAGCAGCGTAGGTCAGGGGTGGGACGAGCAGTACTTC; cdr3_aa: CASSVGQGWDEQYF
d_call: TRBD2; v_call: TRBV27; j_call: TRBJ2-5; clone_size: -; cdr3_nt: TGTGCCAGCAGTCCCATCAGGGCGGGAGGCCAAGAGACCCAGTACTTC; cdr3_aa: CASSPIRAGGQETQYF
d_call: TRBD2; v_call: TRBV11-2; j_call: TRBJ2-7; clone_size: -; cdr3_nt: TGTGCCAGCAGCGACCCCTGGGGACTAGCGGGAGGGTCCTCCTACGAGCAGTACTTC; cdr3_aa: CASSDPWGLAGGSSYEQYF
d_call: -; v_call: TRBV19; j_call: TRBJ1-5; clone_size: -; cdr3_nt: TGTGCCAGTAGCAGGTGGAATCAGCCCCAGCATTTT; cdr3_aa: CASSRWNQPQHF
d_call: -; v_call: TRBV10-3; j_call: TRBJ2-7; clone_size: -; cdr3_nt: TGTGCCATCAGCGAAGGAGGTCCCTACGAGCAGTACTTC; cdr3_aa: CAISEGGPYEQYF
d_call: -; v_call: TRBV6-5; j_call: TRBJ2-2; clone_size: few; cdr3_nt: TGTGCCAGCAGTTACATAACCGGGGAGCTGTTTTTT; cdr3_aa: CASSYITGELFF
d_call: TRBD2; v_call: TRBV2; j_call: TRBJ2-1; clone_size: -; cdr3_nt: TGTGCCAGCTTAGCGGGAGCGATAAGCAATGAGCAGTTCTTC; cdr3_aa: CASLAGAISNEQFF
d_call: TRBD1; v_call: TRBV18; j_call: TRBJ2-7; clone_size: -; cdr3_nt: TGTGCCAGCTCACCCGGACAGGGGGAGGGGGTCTACGAGCAGTACTTC; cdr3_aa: CASSPGQGEGVYEQYF
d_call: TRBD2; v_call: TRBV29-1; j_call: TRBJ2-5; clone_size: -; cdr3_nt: TGCAGCGCGGCGGGAGGACTTGAAGAGACCCAGTACTTC; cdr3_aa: CSAAGGLEETQYF
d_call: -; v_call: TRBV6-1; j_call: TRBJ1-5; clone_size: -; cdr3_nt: TGTGCCAGCAGGGGGCTTGGCAATCAGCCCCAGCATTTT; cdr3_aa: CASRGLGNQPQHF
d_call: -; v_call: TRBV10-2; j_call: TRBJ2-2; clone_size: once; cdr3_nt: TGCGCCAGCAGTGAGCGCAGTTACACCGGGGAGCTGTTTTTT; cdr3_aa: CASSERSYTGELFF
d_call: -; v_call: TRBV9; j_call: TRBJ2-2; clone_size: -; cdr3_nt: TGTGCCAGCAGCGTGGGGGGGAACACCGGGGAGCTGTTTTTT; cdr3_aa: CASSVGGNTGELFF
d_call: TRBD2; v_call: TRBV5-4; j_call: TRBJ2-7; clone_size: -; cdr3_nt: TGTGCCAGCAGCTTGGGAACTAGCGGGTTAACCGAATACGAGCAGTACTTC; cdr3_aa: CASSLGTSGLTEYEQYF
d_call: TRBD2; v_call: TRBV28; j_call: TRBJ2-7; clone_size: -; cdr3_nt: TGTGCCAGCACTTCTGGACTAGCGGGAGCCCACGAGCAGTACTTC; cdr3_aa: CASTSGLAGAHEQYF
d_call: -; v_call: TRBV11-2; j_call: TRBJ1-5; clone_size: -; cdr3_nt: TGTGCCAGCAGCTTAGGTTTTGACTGGGGCAATCAGCCCCAGCATTTT; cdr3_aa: CASSLGFDWGNQPQHF
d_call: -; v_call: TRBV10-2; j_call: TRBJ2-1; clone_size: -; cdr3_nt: TGCGCCAGCAGTGAGTTCCTGGGAGCCCAGCAGTTCTTC; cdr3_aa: CASSEFLGAQQFF
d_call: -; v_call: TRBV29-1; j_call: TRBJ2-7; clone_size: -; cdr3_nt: TGCAGCGCCCAGTGGGGGATCTACGAGCAGTACTTC; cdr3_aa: CSAQWGIYEQYF
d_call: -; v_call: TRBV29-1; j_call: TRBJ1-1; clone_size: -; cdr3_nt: TGCAGCGTTCGGACGAGGGGCCGCGAGATGAACACTGAAGCTTTCTTT; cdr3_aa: CSVRTRGREMNTEAFF